The 3 T cell receptor beta chains below all came from one sample that was sequenced in a study of post-analysis software for immune sequencing data. Their antigen targets remain unknown. Researchers reported that TCR beta cDNA libraries carried unique molecular identifiers. TCRdb reanalysed the PCR reads using MiXCR and keeps one entry per CDR3 protein. The sample contains about half a million distinct CDR3 sequences, nearly 45% of which appear only once. Whole-study results and caveats: Five TRBV segments (TRBV5-6, TRBV5-1 and TRBV20-1 among them) occurred more frequently in patients than in controls.

Sequences were obtained from blood. The origin of the receptors is a girl aged 5-17 years with multiple sclerosis.

This chain joins TRBV9 and TRBJ2-4; TRBD2 agrees at 8 bases. The J call may be mistaken, given a closer DNA end match to TRBJ2-7. The CDR3 sequence is 16 residues long. From germline, CDR1 is SGDLS and CDR2 YYNGEE. The CDR3 is CASSVDTGGPLLEQYF. The CDR3 DNA reads as TGTGCCAGCAGCGTAGACACGGGAGGGCCTTTACTCGAGCAGTACTTC.

The V gene is TRBV25-1, the J gene TRBJ2-7, with TRBD1 as a possible D gene (6 bases). The CDR3 has 15 amino acids. CDR1 is MGHDK, CDR2 SYGVNS, per germline. V gave up 3 bases and J gave up 2 bases, with 14 bases separating them. CDR3 protein: CASSDPRDKTYEQYF. Here the CDR3 DNA reads TGTGCCAGCAGTGACCCCCGGGACAAGACCTACGAGCAGTACTTC.

This clonotype was seen a handful of times. J is TRBJ2-1 and V is TRBV28, with D possibly matching TRBD1 (5 bases). Germline CDR1 reads MDHEN; CDR2 reads SYDVKM. Trimming removed 11 bases from V and 7 bases from J, with 24 bases in between. This CDR3 has 15 residues. CDR3 DNA sequence: TGTGCCGTCGCCCCCCTCTATGGCAGGGTGAATGAGCAGTTCTTC. It yields the protein CAVAPLYGRVNEQFF.